This T cell receptor (beta chain) was recorded in a study of blood T cell repertoires in COVID-19. Turning to the study itself: Specimens from acute and convalescent COVID-19 originated in the United States, Italy and Spain. In each case, the material was cDNA or gDNA derived from T cells, B-cell-depleted T cells, or PBMCs.

This CDR3 has 17 amino acids. In germline, CDR1 is SNHLY, CDR2 FYNNEI. Trimming at V came to 8 bases and at J to 3 bases, leaving 16 bases not matched to a gene. Per the original data handling: Amplification of reference gene primers was used by the study to estimate nucleated cell counts. Assay: immunoSEQ multiplex PCR; the TCRdb copy retains only in-frame clones and omits some. From that table come the V and J calls and clone size; the DNA was used to work out D and trimming. The table lists a few hundred thousand clones, around 82% of them singletons. The chain employs TRBV2 and TRBJ1-2; TRBD1 matches 9 bases. The receptor comes from a human donor in a cohort sampled during active COVID-19. The specimen sequenced was peripheral blood. CDR3 in amino acids: CASRGWGQGPLDYGYTF. CDR3 nucleotides: TGTGCCAGCCGGGGGTGGGGACAGGGACCTTTGGACTATGGCTACACCTTC.